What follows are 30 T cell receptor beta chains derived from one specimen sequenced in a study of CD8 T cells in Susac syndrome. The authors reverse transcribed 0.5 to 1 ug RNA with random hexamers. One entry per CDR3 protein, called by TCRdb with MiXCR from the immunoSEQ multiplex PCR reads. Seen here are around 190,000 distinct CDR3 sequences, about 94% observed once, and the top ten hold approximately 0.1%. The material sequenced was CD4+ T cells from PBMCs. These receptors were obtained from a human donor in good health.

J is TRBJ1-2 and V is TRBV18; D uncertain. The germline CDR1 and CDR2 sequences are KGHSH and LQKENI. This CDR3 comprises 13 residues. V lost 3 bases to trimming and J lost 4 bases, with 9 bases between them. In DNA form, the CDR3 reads TGTGCCAGCTCACCTGACCGAAGCTATGGCTACACCTTC. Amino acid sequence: CASSPDRSYGYTF.

CDR3 residues: CASSYSVESTDTQYF. The CDR3 DNA reads as TGTGCCAGCAGTTACTCGGTGGAAAGCACAGATACGCAGTATTTT. The V gene is TRBV6-2 or TRBV6-3, the J gene TRBJ2-3; D remains unclear. The ends were cut back, 0 bases at V and 0 bases at J, with 7 bases in the middle. This CDR3 contains 15 residues. Germline V lookup: CDR1 MNHEY, CDR2 SVGEGT.

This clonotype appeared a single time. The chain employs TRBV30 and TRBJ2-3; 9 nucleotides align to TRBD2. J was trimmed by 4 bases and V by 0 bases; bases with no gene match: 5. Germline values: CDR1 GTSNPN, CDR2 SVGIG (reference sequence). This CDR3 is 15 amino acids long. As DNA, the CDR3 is TGTGCCTGGAGTGTCGGAGCGGGAGGTGCAGATACGCAGTATTTT. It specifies CAWSVGAGGADTQYF.

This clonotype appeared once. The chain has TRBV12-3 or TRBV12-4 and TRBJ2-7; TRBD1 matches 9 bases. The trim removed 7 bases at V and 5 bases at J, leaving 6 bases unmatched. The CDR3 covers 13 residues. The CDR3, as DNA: TGTGCCAGCACCGGGACAGGGAACAACGAGCAGTACTTC. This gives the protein CASTGTGNNEQYF.

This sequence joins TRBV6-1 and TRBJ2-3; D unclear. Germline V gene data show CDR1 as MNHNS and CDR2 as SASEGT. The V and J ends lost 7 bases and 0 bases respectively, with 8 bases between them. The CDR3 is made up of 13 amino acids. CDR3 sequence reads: CASILGSTDTQYF. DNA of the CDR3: TGTGCCAGCATCCTAGGGAGCACAGATACGCAGTATTTT.

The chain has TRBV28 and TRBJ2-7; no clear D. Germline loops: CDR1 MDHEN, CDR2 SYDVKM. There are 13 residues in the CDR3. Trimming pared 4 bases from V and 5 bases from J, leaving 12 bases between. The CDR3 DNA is TGTGCCAGCAGTTCCCCCGCTTCCGACGAGCAGTACTTC. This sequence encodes CASSSPASDEQYF.

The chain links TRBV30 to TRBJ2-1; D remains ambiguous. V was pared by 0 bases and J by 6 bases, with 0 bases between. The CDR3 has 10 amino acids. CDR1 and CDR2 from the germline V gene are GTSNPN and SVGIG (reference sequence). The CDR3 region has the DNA TGTGCCTGGAGTGTCAATGAGCAGTTCTTC. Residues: CAWSVNEQFF.

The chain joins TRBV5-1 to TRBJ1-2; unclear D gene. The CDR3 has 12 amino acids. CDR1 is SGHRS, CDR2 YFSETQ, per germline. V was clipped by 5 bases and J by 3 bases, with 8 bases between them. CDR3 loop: CASRRSDYGYTF. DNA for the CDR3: TGCGCCAGCAGAAGGAGTGACTATGGCTACACCTTC.

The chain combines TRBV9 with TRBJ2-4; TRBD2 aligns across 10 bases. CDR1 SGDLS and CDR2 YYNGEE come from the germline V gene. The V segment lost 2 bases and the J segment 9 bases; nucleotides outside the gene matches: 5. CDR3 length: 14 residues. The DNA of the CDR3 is TGTGCCAGCAGCGTCGGGACTAGCGAAAGCATTCAGTACTTC. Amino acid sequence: CASSVGTSESIQYF.

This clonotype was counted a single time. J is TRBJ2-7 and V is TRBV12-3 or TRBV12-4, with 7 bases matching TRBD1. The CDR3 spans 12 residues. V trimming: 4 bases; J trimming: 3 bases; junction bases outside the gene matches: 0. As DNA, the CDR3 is TGTGCCAGCAGTTGGGACAGCTACGAGCAGTACTTC. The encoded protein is CASSWDSYEQYF.

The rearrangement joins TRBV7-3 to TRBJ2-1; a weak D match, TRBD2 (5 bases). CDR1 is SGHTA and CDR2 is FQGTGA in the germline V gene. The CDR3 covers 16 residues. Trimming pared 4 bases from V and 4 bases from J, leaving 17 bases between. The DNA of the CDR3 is TGTGCCAGCAGCTCAGCAACGGGCGGGTGGTACAATGAGCAGTTCTTC. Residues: CASSSATGGWYNEQFF.

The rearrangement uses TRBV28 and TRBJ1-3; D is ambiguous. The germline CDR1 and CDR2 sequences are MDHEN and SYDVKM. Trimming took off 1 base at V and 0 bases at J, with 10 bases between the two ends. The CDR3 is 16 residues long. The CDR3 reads CASSLSAGSSGNTIYF. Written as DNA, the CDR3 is TGTGCCAGCAGTTTATCGGCCGGTAGCTCTGGAAACACCATATATTTT.

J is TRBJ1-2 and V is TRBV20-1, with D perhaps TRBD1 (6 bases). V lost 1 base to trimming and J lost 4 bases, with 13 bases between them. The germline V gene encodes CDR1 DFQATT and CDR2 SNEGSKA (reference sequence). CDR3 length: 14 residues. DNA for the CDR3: TGCAGTGCTAGAGGGGACAAGCAGATCTATGGCTACACCTTC. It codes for CSARGDKQIYGYTF.

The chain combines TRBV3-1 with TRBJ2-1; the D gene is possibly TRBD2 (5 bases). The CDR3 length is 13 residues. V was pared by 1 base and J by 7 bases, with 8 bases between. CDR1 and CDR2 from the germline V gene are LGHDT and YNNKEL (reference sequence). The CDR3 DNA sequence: TGTGCCAGCAGCCAAGTTCTAGCAAATGAGCAGTTCTTC. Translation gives CASSQVLANEQFF.

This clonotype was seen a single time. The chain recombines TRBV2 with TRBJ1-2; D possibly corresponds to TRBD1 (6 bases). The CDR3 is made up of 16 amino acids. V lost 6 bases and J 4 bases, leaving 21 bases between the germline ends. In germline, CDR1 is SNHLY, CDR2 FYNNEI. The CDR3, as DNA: TGTGCCAGCAGGCCCCTGGACAGTAGAAGAGTCTATGGCTACACCTTC. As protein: CASRPLDSRRVYGYTF.

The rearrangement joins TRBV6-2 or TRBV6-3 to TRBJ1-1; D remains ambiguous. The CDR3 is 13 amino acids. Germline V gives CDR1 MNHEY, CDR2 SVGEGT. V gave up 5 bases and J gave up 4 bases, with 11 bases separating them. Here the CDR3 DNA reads TGTGCCAGCAGTCTTCATGCTGGCACTGAAGCTTTCTTT. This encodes CASSLHAGTEAFF.

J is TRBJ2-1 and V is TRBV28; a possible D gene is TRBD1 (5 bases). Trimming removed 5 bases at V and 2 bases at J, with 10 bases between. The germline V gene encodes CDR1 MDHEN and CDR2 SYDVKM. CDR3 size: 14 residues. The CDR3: CASSPWGPYNEQFF. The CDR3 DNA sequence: TGTGCCAGCAGTCCCTGGGGCCCCTACAATGAGCAGTTCTTC.

In DNA form, the CDR3 reads TGTGCCAGCAGTCCCGGGACAGGTTCCTACGAGCAGTACTTC. Translating gives CASSPGTGSYEQYF. This rearrangement joins TRBV6-6 to TRBJ2-7; 8 bases map to TRBD1. The trim removed 5 bases at V and 1 base at J, leaving 4 bases unmatched. The CDR3 length is 14 residues. CDR1 MNHNY and CDR2 SVGAGI come from the germline V gene (reference sequence).

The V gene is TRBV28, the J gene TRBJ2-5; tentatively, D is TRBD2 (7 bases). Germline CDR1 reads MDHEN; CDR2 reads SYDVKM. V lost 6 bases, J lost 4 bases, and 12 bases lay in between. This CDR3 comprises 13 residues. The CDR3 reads CASRPGGRETQYF. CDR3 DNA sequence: TGTGCCAGCAGACCGGGGGGCCGAGAGACCCAGTACTTC.

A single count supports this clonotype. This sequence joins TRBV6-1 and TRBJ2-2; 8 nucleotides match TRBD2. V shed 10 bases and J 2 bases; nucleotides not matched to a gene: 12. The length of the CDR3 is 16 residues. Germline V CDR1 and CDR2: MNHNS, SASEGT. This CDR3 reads CATKGAGAENTGELFF. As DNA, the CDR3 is TGTGCCACAAAGGGAGCGGGAGCGGAAAACACCGGGGAGCTGTTTTTT.

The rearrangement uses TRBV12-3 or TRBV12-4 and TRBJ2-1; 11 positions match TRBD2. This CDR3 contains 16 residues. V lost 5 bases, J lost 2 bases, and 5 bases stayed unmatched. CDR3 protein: CASSPLAGGTYNEQFF. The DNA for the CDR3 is TGTGCCAGCAGTCCCCTAGCGGGAGGAACCTACAATGAGCAGTTCTTC.

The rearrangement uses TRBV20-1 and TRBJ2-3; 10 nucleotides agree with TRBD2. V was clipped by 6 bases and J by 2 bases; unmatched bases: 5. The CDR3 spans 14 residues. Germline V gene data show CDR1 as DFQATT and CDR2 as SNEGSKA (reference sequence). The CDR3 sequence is CSARLAGPTDTQYF. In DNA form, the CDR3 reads TGCAGTGCAAGACTAGCGGGTCCCACAGATACGCAGTATTTT.

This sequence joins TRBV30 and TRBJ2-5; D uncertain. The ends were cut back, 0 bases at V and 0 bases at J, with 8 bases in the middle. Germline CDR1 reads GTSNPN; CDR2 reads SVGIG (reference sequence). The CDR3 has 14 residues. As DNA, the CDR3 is TGTGCCTGGAGTGTCAACTCTTACCAAGAGACCCAGTACTTC. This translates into CAWSVNSYQETQYF.

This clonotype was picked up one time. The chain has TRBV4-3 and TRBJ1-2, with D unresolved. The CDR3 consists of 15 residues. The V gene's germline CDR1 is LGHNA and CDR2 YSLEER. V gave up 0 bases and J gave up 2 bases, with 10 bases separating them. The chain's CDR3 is CASSQDGPANYGYTF. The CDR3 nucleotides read TGCGCCAGCAGCCAAGATGGGCCAGCCAACTATGGCTACACCTTC.

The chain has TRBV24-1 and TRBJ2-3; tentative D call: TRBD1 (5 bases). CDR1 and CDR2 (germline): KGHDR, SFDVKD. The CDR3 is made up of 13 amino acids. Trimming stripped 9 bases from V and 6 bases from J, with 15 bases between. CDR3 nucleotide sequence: TGTGCCACCTTCGGACACGACGGGGATACGCAGTATTTT. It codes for CATFGHDGDTQYF.

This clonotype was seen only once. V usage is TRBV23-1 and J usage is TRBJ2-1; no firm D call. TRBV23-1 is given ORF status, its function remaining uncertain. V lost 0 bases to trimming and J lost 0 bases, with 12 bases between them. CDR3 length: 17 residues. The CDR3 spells CASSQSRRMSSYNEQFF. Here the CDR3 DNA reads TGCGCCAGCAGTCAATCTCGGCGCATGAGCTCCTACAATGAGCAGTTCTTC.

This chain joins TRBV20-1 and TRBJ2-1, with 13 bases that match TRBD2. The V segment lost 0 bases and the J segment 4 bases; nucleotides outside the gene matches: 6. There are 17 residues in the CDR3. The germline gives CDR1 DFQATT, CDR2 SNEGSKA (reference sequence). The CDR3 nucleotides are TGCAGTGCTAGAGATACTAGCGGGAGGGCCTCGTACAATGAGCAGTTCTTC. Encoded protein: CSARDTSGRASYNEQFF.

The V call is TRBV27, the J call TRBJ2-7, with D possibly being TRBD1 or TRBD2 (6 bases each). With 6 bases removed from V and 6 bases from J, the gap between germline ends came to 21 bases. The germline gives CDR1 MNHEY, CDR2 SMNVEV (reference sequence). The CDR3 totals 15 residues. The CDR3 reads CASRSGTGAWGEQYF. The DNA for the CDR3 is TGTGCCAGCAGATCCGGGACGGGGGCTTGGGGCGAGCAGTACTTC.

CDR3: CASSQDVSSKKLFF. DNA of the CDR3: TGTGCCAGCAGCCAAGACGTCTCGTCGAAAAAACTGTTTTTT. The genes are TRBV3-1 and TRBJ1-4; D is unresolved. The germline CDR1 and CDR2 sequences are LGHDT and YNNKEL (reference sequence). This CDR3 spans 14 amino acids. V lost 0 bases to trimming and J lost 9 bases, with 11 bases between them.

As DNA, the CDR3 is TGTGCCAGCAGCCAAGATAGGGCGGGAGGCCGAAAAGGAAACATTCAGTACTTC. Translating it yields CASSQDRAGGRKGNIQYF. The chain is built from TRBV4-2 and TRBJ2-4, with 8 bases matching TRBD2. This CDR3 spans 18 amino acids. J lost 6 bases, V lost 0 bases, and 13 bases had no gene match. From germline, CDR1 is LGHNA and CDR2 YNFKEQ.